Following are 21 T cell receptor beta chains from one sample sequenced in a study of T cell clonality in common variable immunodeficiency. Data came from immunoSEQ multiplex PCR; TCRdb stores just in-frame clones and leaves some out. In total the sample includes under 60,000 clones, none of them seen once. Sequences were obtained from peripheral blood mononuclear cells. The receptors derive from a person between 18 and 75 years old in good health.

The sample holds many counts of this clone. The CDR3 end falls 3 residues outside the read, so it is completed with the germline J gene. The rearrangement joins TRBV12-3 or TRBV12-4 to TRBJ2-7; 9 bases are shared with TRBD2. This CDR3 is 14 amino acids long. After removal of 7 bases from V and 6 bases from J, the junction contained 10 bases not matched to a gene. Incomplete CDR3 DNA: TGTGCCAGCACTCCCGGGACTAGCACCTTCGAG. Encoded protein: CASTPGTSTFE. Given in full, the CDR3 is CASTPGTSTFEQYF.

In its sample, this clone was seen a few times. The CDR3 is CASRSLFQDPRGQPQHF. The DNA read from the CDR3 is TGTGCCAGCAGAAGCCTTTTCCAAGACCCCAGGGGTCAGCCC. The chain recombines TRBV19 with TRBJ1-5; D might be TRBD1 (6 bases). The sequenced fragment ends 3 residues before the CDR3 boundary, so the rest is inferred from the germline J gene. This CDR3 region has 17 residues. V lost 9 bases and J 6 bases, leaving 27 bases between the germline ends. Looked up from germline, CDR1 is LNHDA and CDR2 is SQIVND (reference sequence).

This clone occurred many times. The CDR3 extends 3 residues past the end of the read, so its final part is completed from the germline J gene. The V and J genes are TRBV7-2 and TRBJ1-3; no clear D gene. From germline, CDR1 is SGHTA and CDR2 FQGNSA. There are 15 residues in the CDR3. V was pared by 3 bases and J by 0 bases, with 9 bases between. The CDR3 bases that were read are TGTGCCAGCAGCTTGACCTCGGGCTCTGGAAACACC. Translating it yields CASSLTSGSGNT. The entire CDR3 protein is CASSLTSGSGNTIYF.

This clone has more than one count but fewer than ten. The CDR3 extends 3 residues past the end of the read, so its final part is completed from the germline J gene. This chain joins TRBV20-1 and TRBJ2-1; 10 bases fit TRBD2. CDR1 is DFQATT and CDR2 is SNEGSKA in the germline V gene (reference sequence). The CDR3 runs 14 residues. Trimming cost V 2 bases and J 6 bases; bases outside gene matches: 4. The DNA read from the CDR3 is TGCAGTGCTAGACTAGCGGGAGCGGGCAATGAG. Translation gives CSARLAGAGNE. The full-length CDR3 reads as CSARLAGAGNEQFF.

Many counts were recorded for this clone. The read ends 3 residues before the CDR3 terminus; that terminus is restored from the germline J gene. This rearrangement joins TRBV10-3 to TRBJ1-4; maybe TRBD1 (6 bases). The CDR3 contains 14 residues. The germline V gene has CDR1 ENHRY and CDR2 SYGVKD. Trimming stripped 5 bases from V and 7 bases from J, with 14 bases between. This chain's CDR3 is CAISKDSEFEKLFF. Incomplete CDR3 DNA: TGTGCCATCAGTAAGGACAGCGAATTTGAAAAA.

Ten or more counts support this clone. The read falls 3 residues short of the CDR3 end, and the missing part is taken from the germline J gene. The chain carries TRBV20-1 and TRBJ2-2, with D hard to call. The CDR3 runs to 16 residues. V was shortened by 1 base and J by 1 base, with 13 bases between the two germline ends. The V gene's germline CDR1 is DFQATT and CDR2 SNEGSKA (reference sequence). The sequenced CDR3 bases are TGCAGTGCTAGAGGGTTTCAAGGGCGGAACACCGGGGAG. It translates to CSARGFQGRNTGE. The complete CDR3 protein is CSARGFQGRNTGELFF.

This clone was recorded many times. The CDR3 end falls 3 residues outside the read, so it is completed with the germline J gene. This chain joins TRBV7-2 and TRBJ2-7; D possibly corresponds to TRBD2 (5 bases). Trimming stripped 3 bases from V and 2 bases from J, with 11 bases between. CDR3 length: 14 amino acids. Looked up from germline, CDR1 is SGHTA and CDR2 is FQGNSA. The CDR3 reads CASSLARGPYEQYF. CDR3 bases read: TGTGCCAGCAGCTTGGCCCGGGGTCCCTACGAG.

This clone was found a few times. The read halts 3 residues ahead of the CDR3 end, with the missing end drawn from the germline J gene. The genes are TRBV19 and TRBJ2-2, with TRBD2 identical over 8 bases. This CDR3 is 17 amino acids long. V was pared by 4 bases and J by 1 base, with 8 bases of the junction left unmatched. Germline V gives CDR1 LNHDA, CDR2 SQIVND (reference sequence). CDR3 amino acids: CASSRLRSGVNTGELFF. The CDR3 bases that were read are TGTGCCAGTAGTAGACTCCGTAGCGGGGTGAACACCGGGGAG.

This clone was detected ten times or more. The read ends 3 residues early relative to the CDR3; the germline J gene fills the gap. V gene TRBV5-1 combines with J gene TRBJ1-1; D ambiguous. Germline lookup yields CDR1 SGHRS and CDR2 YFSETQ. This CDR3 is built from 13 residues. V lost 4 bases and J lost 0, with 7 bases in between. This CDR3 reads CASSATLNTEAFF. The sequenced part of the CDR3 DNA is TGCGCCAGCAGCGCCACTTTGAACACTGAA.

Many counts were recorded for this clone. The read ends 3 residues shy of where the CDR3 ends; the end is completed using the germline J gene. The gene calls are TRBV20-1 and TRBJ1-1; 9 bases line up with TRBD1. This CDR3 comprises 12 residues. Trimming cost V 5 bases and J 6 bases; bases outside gene matches: 4. Germline V gene lookup returns CDR1 DFQATT and CDR2 SNEGSKA (reference sequence). This CDR3 is CSAWDRVAEAFF. CDR3 DNA (partial): TGCAGTGCTTGGGACAGGGTAGCTGAA.

This clone has only a few counts. Sequence at one end of the junction differs from germline and may be a read error. The missing CDR3 end, 3 residues past where the read stops, is filled in from the germline J gene. The V call is TRBV7-3, the J call TRBJ2-2, with 8 bases aligning to TRBD1. Per germline, CDR1 SGHTA and CDR2 FQGTGA. CDR3 size: 12 residues. Incomplete CDR3 DNA: TGTGCCAGCAGCTCCCAGACAGGGGCG. This encodes CASSSQTGA. Given in full, the CDR3 is CASSSQTGALFF. The complete variable domain, with remaining parts taken from reference TRBV7-3 and TRBJ2-2, reads GAGVSQTPSNKVTEKGKYVELRCDPISGHTALYWYRQSLGQGPEFLIYFQGTGAADDSGLPNDRFFAVRPEGSVSTLKIQRTERGDSAVYLCASSSQTGALFFGEGSRLTVL.

This clone occurred many times. The read stops 3 residues short of the end of the CDR3; the missing end is completed from the germline J gene. The V and J genes are TRBV11-3 and TRBJ1-1, with 7 bases aligning to TRBD1. Trimming cost V 5 bases and J 5 bases; bases outside gene matches: 11. Germline assignment: CDR1 SGHNT and CDR2 YENEEA. This CDR3 is 15 amino acids long. Here the CDR3 reads CASSTMGQSDTEAFF. The DNA read from the CDR3 is TGTGCCAGCAGCACTATGGGACAGTCGGATACTGAA.

This clone has at least ten counts. The read stops 3 residues short of the end of the CDR3; the missing end is completed from the germline J gene. This chain links TRBV20-1 with TRBJ2-7; tentative D call: TRBD2 (6 bases). From germline, CDR1 is DFQATT and CDR2 SNEGSKA (reference sequence). V lost 6 bases and J 4 bases, leaving 16 bases between the germline ends. The CDR3 runs 13 residues. Partial CDR3 DNA: TGCAGTGCCCTTAGGGGAGGTTCATACGAG. Protein sequence: CSALRGGSYE. The whole CDR3 is CSALRGGSYEQYF.

This clone was counted at least ten times. The CDR3 region is CAITPGLSSGNTIYF. CDR3 bases read: TGTGCCATCACCCCGGGTCTCAGCTCTGGAAACACC. The chain couples TRBV10-3 to TRBJ1-3; no definite D call. Sequencing ends 3 residues short of the CDR3 end; the germline J gene provides the rest. This CDR3 is built from 15 residues. Germline CDR1 is ENHRY and CDR2 is SYGVKD. V lost 7 bases, J lost 0 bases, and 13 bases lay in between.

In its sample, this clone was seen a few times. The junction does not match germline at one end; this may be a read error. The CDR3 extends 3 residues past the end of the read, so its final part is completed from the germline J gene. At the DNA level, this CDR3 is encoded by other sequences in the same sample as well. The chain uses TRBV5-1 and TRBJ1-3, with 8 bases that match TRBD1. Germline V gene data show CDR1 as SGHRS and CDR2 as YFSETQ. The CDR3 is 16 residues long. The CDR3 sequence: CASSSTGADSGNTIYF. Partial CDR3 DNA: TGCGCCAGCAGCTCGACAGGGGCTGACTCTGGAAACACA.

This clone occurred many times. The sequence runs out 3 residues before the end of the CDR3; the remainder is reconstructed from the germline J gene. V gene TRBV5-1 combines with J gene TRBJ2-5; D unresolved. The germline V gene encodes CDR1 SGHRS and CDR2 YFSETQ. The CDR3 covers 14 residues. Trimming pared 7 bases from V and 1 base from J, leaving 14 bases between. CDR3 DNA (partial): TGCGCCAGCCGGCAGGCAGGCCTCCAAGAGACC. Translating gives CASRQAGLQET. In full, the CDR3 is CASRQAGLQETQYF.

Many counts were recorded for this clone. The read is 3 residues too short to cover the CDR3 end, so that end is filled in from the germline J gene. The chain is built from TRBV7-6 and TRBJ1-1; D is possibly TRBD1 (5 bases). CDR3 length: 16 amino acids. Looked up from germline, CDR1 is SGHVS and CDR2 is FNYEAQ. V shed 0 bases and J shed 2 bases, with 13 bases lying between them. The covered CDR3 bases are TGTGCCAGCAGCTTAGCTCCCCTGACAGTTAACACTGAA. This translates into CASSLAPLTVNTE. The whole CDR3 sequence is CASSLAPLTVNTEAFF.

This clone was counted many times. The CDR3 end lies 3 residues beyond the end of the read and is filled in from the germline J gene. The V and J genes are TRBV29-1 and TRBJ1-2; a possible D gene is TRBD1 (5 bases). From germline, CDR1 is SQVTM and CDR2 ANQGSEA. Trimming stripped 4 bases from V and 6 bases from J, with 15 bases between. This CDR3 is built from 13 residues. The CDR3 here is CSVGRGGGNGYTF. CDR3 bases read: TGCAGCGTTGGGAGGGGCGGAGGGAATGGC.

There are many counts of this clone. CDR3 in amino acids: CASSLVGQGTDTQYF. CDR3 DNA (partial): TGTGCCAGCAGCTTAGTAGGACAGGGCACAGATACG. The gene calls are TRBV7-2 and TRBJ2-3, with 7 bases lining up with TRBD1. The DNA ends 3 residues before the CDR3 does, and the rest of the CDR3 is filled in from the germline J gene. Germline V gene lookup returns CDR1 SGHTA and CDR2 FQGNSA. V was clipped by 1 base and J by 1 base; unmatched bases: 2. There are 15 residues in the CDR3.

Regarding this clone: The read is 3 residues too short to cover the CDR3 end, so that end is filled in from the germline J gene. The chain combines TRBV6-1 with TRBJ1-1, with no clear D. There are 10 residues in the CDR3. Germline-derived CDR1 and CDR2 are MNHNS and SASEGT. The sequenced part of the CDR3 DNA is TGTGCCAGCAGTGAAAGGGCG. This translates into CASSERA. The CDR3 as a whole reads CASSERAAFF.

In the case of this clone: One junction end does not reproduce the germline sequence, and a read error may be involved. The sequenced fragment ends 3 residues before the CDR3 boundary, so the rest is inferred from the germline J gene. This chain links TRBV7-7 with TRBJ2-2; perhaps TRBD1 as D (6 bases). In germline, CDR1 is SSHAT, CDR2 FNYEAQ (reference sequence). The CDR3 is made up of 14 amino acids. The CDR3 here is CASSWKQGTGELFF. The sequenced CDR3 bases are TGTGCTAGCAGCTGGAAACAGGGAACCGGGGAG. Drawing the rest from reference TRBV7-7 and TRBJ2-2, the complete variable domain is GAGVSQSPRYKVTKRGQDVTLRCDPISSHATLYWYQQALGQGPEFLTYFNYEAQPDKSGLPSDRFSAERPEGSISTLTIQRTEQRDSAMYRCASSWKQGTGELFFGEGSRLTVL.